The 11 T cell receptor beta chains below were found in one sample sequenced in a study of shared clonotypes between healthy human individuals. Here immunoSEQ multiplex PCR was the method, and the copy in TCRdb shows in-frame clones only, minus some. The top ten hold approximately 1.5% of the sample, which has 950,000 to 1,300,000 clones, approximately 72% seen once. What was sequenced was memory CD4+ T cells sorted from blood. Subset: CD45RA-negative fraction. Receptors were obtained from a man between 18 and 29 years old in good health.

The chain couples TRBV6-4 to TRBJ2-3; D perhaps matches TRBD1 (5 bases). V was shortened by 5 bases and J by 5 bases, with 17 bases between the two germline ends. This CDR3 region has 15 residues. From germline, CDR1 is MRHNA and CDR2 SNTAGT. CDR3 in DNA: TGTGCCAGCAGTCAGGGATACCTGGCCGGAGATACGCAGTATTTT. Its translation is CASSQGYLAGDTQYF.

In this sample, this clone turned up a few times. CDR3 bases: TGTGCCAGCAGCTTGGGGGCGAACTACGAGCAGTACTTC. This translates into CASSLGANYEQYF. This chain connects TRBV5-4 to TRBJ2-7; D uncertain. From germline, CDR1 is SGHNT and CDR2 YYREEE (reference sequence). Trimming cost V 0 bases and J 3 bases, with 7 bases left between them. This CDR3 spans 13 amino acids.

The J gene is TRBJ2-3, the V gene TRBV10-3, with D perhaps given as TRBD1 or TRBD2 (5 bases each). V lost 3 bases to trimming and J lost 4 bases, with 8 bases between them. This CDR3 is 13 amino acids long. The germline CDR1 and CDR2 sequences are ENHRY and SYGVKD. CDR3 nucleotides: TGTGCCATCAGTGAAGGGACCGCAGATACGCAGTATTTT. Its protein product is CAISEGTADTQYF.

V gene TRBV14 combines with J gene TRBJ2-3; no reliable D call. The CDR3 is made up of 15 amino acids. In germline, CDR1 is SGHDN, CDR2 FVKESK. Trimming removed 3 bases at V and 2 bases at J, with 12 bases between. This CDR3 is CASSHAGRFTDTQYF. The DNA for the CDR3 is TGTGCCAGCAGCCACGCAGGACGGTTCACAGATACGCAGTATTTT.

This rearrangement joins TRBV2 to TRBJ1-4; unclear D gene. CDR3 size: 12 residues. Trimming shortened V by 6 bases and J by 4 bases, and 6 bases separated the two germline ends. Per the germline V gene, CDR1 is SNHLY and CDR2 is FYNNEI. The CDR3 region is CASSSLNEKLFF. DNA of the CDR3: TGTGCCAGCAGCTCCCTTAATGAAAAACTGTTTTTT.

The genes are TRBV6-6 and TRBJ2-1; TRBD2 might be the D (6 bases). The CDR3 has 15 residues. CDR1 is MNHNY and CDR2 is SVGAGI in the germline V gene (reference sequence). V lost 2 bases to trimming and J lost 9 bases, with 17 bases between them. CDR3 in DNA: TGTGCCAGCAGTTACAAGCGGGTGGGGTCAAGTGAGCAGTTCTTC. This codes for CASSYKRVGSSEQFF.

The rearrangement links TRBV27 to TRBJ2-3; TRBD2 matches at 12 bases. There are 14 residues in the CDR3. V shed 8 bases and J 3 bases; nucleotides not matched to a gene: 3. Per the germline V gene, CDR1 is MNHEY and CDR2 is SMNVEV (reference sequence). The CDR3 loop is CASRTSGGTDTQYF. Here the CDR3 DNA reads TGTGCCAGCCGAACTAGCGGGGGGACAGATACGCAGTATTTT.

The chain joins TRBV19 to TRBJ1-1; D possibly corresponds to TRBD1 (5 bases). The V and J ends lost 4 bases and 7 bases respectively, with 13 bases between them. This CDR3 comprises 13 residues. CDR1 LNHDA and CDR2 SQIVND come from the germline V gene (reference sequence). The CDR3 is CASSTGTAIEAFF. DNA for the CDR3: TGTGCCAGTAGTACAGGGACGGCGATTGAAGCTTTCTTT.

The rearrangement links TRBV12-5 to TRBJ2-1; D is possibly TRBD2 (6 bases). With 7 bases removed from V and 5 bases from J, the gap between germline ends came to 12 bases. This CDR3 region has 13 residues. Germline CDR1 is LGHNT and CDR2 is FRNRAP. CDR3 region: CASAPTSNNEQFF. In DNA form, the CDR3 reads TGTGCTAGTGCCCCGACTAGTAACAATGAGCAGTTCTTC.

V and J are TRBV28 and TRBJ1-4; weak D call: TRBD1 (6 bases). Trimming pared 5 bases from V and 4 bases from J, leaving 20 bases between. Germline assignment: CDR1 MDHEN and CDR2 SYDVKM. The CDR3 is 17 amino acids. CDR3 sequence: CASSGAGRTAGNEKLFF. As DNA, the CDR3 is TGTGCCAGCAGTGGGGCAGGGAGGACAGCGGGTAATGAAAAACTGTTTTTT.

The V call is TRBV10-3, the J call TRBJ2-2; 7 nucleotides agree with TRBD2. J lost 5 bases, V lost 7 bases, and 10 bases had no gene match. The CDR3 extends over 15 amino acids. Germline V gene data show CDR1 as ENHRY and CDR2 as SYGVKD. The CDR3 DNA is TGTGCCATCAATCCGAAGCGGGATATTACCGGGGAGCTGTTTTTT. Translating it yields CAINPKRDITGELFF.